Below, 6 T cell receptor beta chains from the same sample are listed, as sequenced in a study of vaccination and CD4 T cells after COVID-19. As for treatment: roughly ten-day PBMC culture with coronavirus spike peptide pools or control peptides (ViraFEST assay). With the Oncomine TCR Beta short-read assay, DNA from cultured CD4+ T cells was sequenced. Each CDR3 protein gets one entry after TCRdb re-called the PCR reads with MiXCR. The table has about 15,000 distinct CDR3 sequences, roughly 52% seen once. These TCRs' antigens remain unknown. Sample: CD4+ T cells from blood, cultured in vitro, taken before SARS-CoV-2 vaccination. These receptors all come from a human donor who had recovered from COVID-19.

The rearrangement uses TRBV6-1 and TRBJ2-5, with unresolved D. The germline V and J ends were trimmed by 8 bases and 2 bases, with 15 bases remaining between them. The germline CDR1 and CDR2 sequences are MNHNS and SASEGT. The CDR3 length is 14 residues. Here the CDR3 reads CASGLGRIQETQYF. In DNA form, the CDR3 reads TGTGCCAGCGGCCTGGGTAGGATACAAGAGACCCAGTACTTC.

V gene TRBV7-6 combines with J gene TRBJ2-3; D is perhaps TRBD2 (6 bases). The CDR3 totals 15 residues. The germline CDR1 and CDR2 sequences are SGHVS and FNYEAQ. Trimming stripped 2 bases from V and 2 bases from J, with 11 bases between. The CDR3 nucleotides are TGTGCCAGCAGCTTAAGGTGGAGGGCCACAGATACGCAGTATTTT. This translates into CASSLRWRATDTQYF.

This chain joins TRBV20-1 and TRBJ2-5; 10 nucleotides agree with TRBD2. Trimming cost V 4 bases and J 5 bases; bases outside gene matches: 7. The CDR3 consists of 14 residues. Germline V gene lookup returns CDR1 DFQATT and CDR2 SNEGSKA (reference sequence). CDR3 nucleotides: TGCAGTGCTACACCCCTAGCGGGAGTCGAGACCCAGTACTTC. As protein: CSATPLAGVETQYF.

This clonotype was seen a few times. V and J are TRBV5-1 and TRBJ2-1; 9 bases are a match to TRBD1. This CDR3 contains 14 residues. CDR1 and CDR2 (germline): SGHRS, YFSETQ. V trimming: 2 bases; J trimming: 7 bases; junction bases outside the gene matches: 4. In nucleotides, the CDR3 is TGCGCCAGCAGCTTTAGGGACAGGGAGAATGAGCAGTTCTTC. This codes for CASSFRDRENEQFF.

The V call is TRBV15, the J call TRBJ2-1, with D hard to call. This CDR3 has 13 residues. Germline CDR1 is LNHNV and CDR2 is YYDKDF (reference sequence). The germline V and J ends were trimmed by 1 base and 9 bases, with 10 bases remaining between them. This CDR3 is CATSRASEAEQFF. For the CDR3, the DNA is TGTGCCACCAGCAGAGCTAGTGAAGCTGAGCAGTTCTTC. The variable domain in full, with the rest retrieved from reference TRBV15 and TRBJ2-1, is DAMVIQNPRYQVTQFGKPVTLSCSQTLNHNVMYWYQQKSSQAPKLLFHYYDKDFNNEADTPDNFQSRRPNTSFCFLDIRSPGLGDTAMYLCATSRASEAEQFFGPGTRLTVL.

This chain links TRBV11-2 with TRBJ1-6; no definite D call. V was clipped by 5 bases and J by 5 bases, with 4 bases between them. CDR1 and CDR2 (germline): SGHAT, FQNNGV. CDR3 length: 12 amino acids. CDR3 nucleotides: TGTGCCAGCAGCAATGATAATTCACCCCTCCACTTT. Translating it yields CASSNDNSPLHF.